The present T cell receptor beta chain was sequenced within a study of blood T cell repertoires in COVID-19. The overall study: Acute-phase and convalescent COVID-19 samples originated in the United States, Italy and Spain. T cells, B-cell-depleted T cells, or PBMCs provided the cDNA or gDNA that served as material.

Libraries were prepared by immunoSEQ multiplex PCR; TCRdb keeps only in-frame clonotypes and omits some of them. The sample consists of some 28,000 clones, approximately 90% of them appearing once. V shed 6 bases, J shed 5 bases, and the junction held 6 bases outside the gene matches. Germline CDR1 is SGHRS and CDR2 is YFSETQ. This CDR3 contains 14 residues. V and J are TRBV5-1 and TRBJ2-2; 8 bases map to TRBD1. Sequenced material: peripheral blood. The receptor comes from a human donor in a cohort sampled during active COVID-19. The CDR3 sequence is CASIGTGTTGELFF. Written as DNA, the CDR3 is TGCGCCAGCATTGGGACAGGAACTACCGGGGAGCTGTTTTTT.